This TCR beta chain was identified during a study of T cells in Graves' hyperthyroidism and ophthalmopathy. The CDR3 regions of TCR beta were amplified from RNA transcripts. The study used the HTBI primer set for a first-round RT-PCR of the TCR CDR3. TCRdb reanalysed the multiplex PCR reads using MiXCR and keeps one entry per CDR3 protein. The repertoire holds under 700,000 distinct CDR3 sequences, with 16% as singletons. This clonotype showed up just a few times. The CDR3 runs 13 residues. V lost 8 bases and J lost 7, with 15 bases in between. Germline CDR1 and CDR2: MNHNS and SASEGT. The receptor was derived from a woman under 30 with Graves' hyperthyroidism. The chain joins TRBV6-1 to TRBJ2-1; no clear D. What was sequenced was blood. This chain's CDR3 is CASSTTNKNEQFF. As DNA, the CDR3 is TGTGCCAGCTCCACCACCAATAAGAATGAGCAGTTCTTC.